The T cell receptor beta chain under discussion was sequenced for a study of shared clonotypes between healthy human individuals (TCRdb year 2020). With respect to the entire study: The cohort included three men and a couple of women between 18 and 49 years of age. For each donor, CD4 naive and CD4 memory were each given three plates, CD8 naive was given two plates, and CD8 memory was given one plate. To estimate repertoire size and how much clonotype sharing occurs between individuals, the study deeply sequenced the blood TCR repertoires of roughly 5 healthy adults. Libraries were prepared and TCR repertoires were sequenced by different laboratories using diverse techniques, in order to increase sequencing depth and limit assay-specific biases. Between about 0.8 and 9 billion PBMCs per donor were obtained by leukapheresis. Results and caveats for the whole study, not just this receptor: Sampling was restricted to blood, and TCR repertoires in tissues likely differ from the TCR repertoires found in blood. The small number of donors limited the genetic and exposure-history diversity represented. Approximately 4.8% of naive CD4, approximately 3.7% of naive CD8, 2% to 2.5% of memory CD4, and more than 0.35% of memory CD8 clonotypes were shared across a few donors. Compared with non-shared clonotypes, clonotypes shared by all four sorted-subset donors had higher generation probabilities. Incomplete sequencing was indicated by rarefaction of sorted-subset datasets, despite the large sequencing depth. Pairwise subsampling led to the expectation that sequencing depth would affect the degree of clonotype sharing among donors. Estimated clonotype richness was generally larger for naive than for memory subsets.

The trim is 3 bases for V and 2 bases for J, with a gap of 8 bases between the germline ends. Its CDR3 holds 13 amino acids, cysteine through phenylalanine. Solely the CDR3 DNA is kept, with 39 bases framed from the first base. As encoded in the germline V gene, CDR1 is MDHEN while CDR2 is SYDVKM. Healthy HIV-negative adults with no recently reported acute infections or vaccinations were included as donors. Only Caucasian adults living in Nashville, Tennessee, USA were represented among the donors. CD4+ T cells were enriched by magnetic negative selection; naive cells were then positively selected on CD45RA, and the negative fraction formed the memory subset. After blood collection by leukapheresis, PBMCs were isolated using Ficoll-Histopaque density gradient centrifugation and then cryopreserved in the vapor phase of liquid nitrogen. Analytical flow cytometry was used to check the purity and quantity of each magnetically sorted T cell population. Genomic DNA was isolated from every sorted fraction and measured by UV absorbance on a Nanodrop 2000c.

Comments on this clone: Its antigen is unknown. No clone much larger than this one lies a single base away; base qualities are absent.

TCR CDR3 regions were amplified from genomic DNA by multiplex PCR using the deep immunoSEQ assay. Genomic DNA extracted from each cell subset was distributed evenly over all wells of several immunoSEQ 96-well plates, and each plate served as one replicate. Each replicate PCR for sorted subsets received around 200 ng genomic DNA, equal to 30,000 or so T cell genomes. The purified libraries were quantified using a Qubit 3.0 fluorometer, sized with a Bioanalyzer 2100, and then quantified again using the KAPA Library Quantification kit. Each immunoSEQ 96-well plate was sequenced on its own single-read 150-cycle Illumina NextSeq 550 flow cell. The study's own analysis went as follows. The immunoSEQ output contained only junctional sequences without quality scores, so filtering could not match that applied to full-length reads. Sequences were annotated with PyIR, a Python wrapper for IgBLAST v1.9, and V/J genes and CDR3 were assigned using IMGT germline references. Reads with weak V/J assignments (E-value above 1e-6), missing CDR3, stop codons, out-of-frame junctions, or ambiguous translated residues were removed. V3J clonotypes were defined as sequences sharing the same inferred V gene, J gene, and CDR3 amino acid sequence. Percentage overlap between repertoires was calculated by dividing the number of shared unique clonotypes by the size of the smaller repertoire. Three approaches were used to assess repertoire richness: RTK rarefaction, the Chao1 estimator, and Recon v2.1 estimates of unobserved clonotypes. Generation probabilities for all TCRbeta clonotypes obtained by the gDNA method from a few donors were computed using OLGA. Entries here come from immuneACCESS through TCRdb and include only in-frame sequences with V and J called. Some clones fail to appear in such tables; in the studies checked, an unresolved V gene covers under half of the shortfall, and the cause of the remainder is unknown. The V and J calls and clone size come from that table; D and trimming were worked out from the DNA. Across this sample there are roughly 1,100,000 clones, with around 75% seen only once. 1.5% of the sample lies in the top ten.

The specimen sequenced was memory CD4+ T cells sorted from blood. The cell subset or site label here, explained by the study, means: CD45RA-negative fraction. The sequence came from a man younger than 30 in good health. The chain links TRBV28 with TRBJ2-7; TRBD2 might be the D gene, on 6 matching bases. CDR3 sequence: CASSFSGTYEQYF. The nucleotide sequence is TGTGCCAGCAGTTTTAGCGGTACCTACGAGCAGTACTTC.